This entry is about one TCR beta chain. Its cognate antigen is unknown. This sample was taken from a study of shared clonotypes between healthy human individuals. The repertoire was sequenced with immunoSEQ multiplex PCR; TCRdb's copy has only in-frame clones and lacks some. This table holds about 2 million clones, 85% to 95% found once. CDR1 and CDR2 (germline): MDHEN, SYDVKM. V shed 2 bases, J shed 9 bases, and the junction held 2 bases outside the gene matches. The CDR3 is made up of 12 amino acids. Regarding the study as a whole: Generation of non-shared clonotypes was less probable than generation of clonotypes shared by all four donors. Larger estimated richness was generally recorded for naive subsets relative to memory subsets.

What was sequenced was naive CD4+ T cells sorted from blood. Subset: CD45RA+ positively selected. This sequence originates from a man aged 18 to 35 in good health. The genes are TRBV28 and TRBJ2-7; TRBD1 matches at 9 bases. CDR3 nucleotides: TGTGCCAGCAGTTTAACAGGGGGCTGGCAGTACTTC. It is translated as CASSLTGGWQYF. Together with reference TRBV28 and TRBJ2-7, the CDR3 gives the full variable domain: DVKVTQSSRYLVKRTGEKVFLECVQDMDHENMFWYRQDPGLGLRLIYFSYDVKMKEKGDIPEGYSVSREKKERFSLILESASTNQTSMYLCASSLTGGWQYFGPGTRLTVT.